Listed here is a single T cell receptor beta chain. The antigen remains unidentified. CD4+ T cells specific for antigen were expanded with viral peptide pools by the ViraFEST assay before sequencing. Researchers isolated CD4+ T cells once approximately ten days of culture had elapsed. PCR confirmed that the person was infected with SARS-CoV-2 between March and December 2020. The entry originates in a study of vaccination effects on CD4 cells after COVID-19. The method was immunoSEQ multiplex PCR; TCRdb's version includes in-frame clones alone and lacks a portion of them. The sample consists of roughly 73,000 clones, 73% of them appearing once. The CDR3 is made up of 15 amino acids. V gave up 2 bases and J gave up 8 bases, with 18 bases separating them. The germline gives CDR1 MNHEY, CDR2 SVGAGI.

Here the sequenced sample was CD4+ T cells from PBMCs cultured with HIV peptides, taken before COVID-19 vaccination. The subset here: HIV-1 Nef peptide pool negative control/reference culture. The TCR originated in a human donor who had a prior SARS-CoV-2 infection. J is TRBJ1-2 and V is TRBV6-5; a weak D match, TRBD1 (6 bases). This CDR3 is CASSYTYRDSGGYTF. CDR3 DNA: TGTGCCAGCAGTTACACATACAGGGACTCTGGCGGCTACACCTTC.